The sequence of this T cell receptor beta chain was determined in a study of blood T cell repertoires in COVID-19. Turning to the study itself: Acute-phase and convalescent COVID-19 samples originated in the United States, Italy and Spain.

TCRdb's table, derived via immunoSEQ multiplex PCR, lists solely in-frame clones and lacks some. This sample has over 200,000 clones, with 88% found just once. Germline V gives CDR1 LGHNA, CDR2 YNFKEQ. The V gene end was trimmed by 7 bases and the J gene end by 4 bases; junction bases not matched to a gene: 6. This CDR3 has 13 amino acids. J is TRBJ2-7 and V is TRBV4-2; 8 nucleotides match TRBD2. Sequenced material: peripheral blood. The sequence came from a man younger than 35 with active or convalescent COVID-19. For the CDR3, the DNA is TGTGCCAGCACCGGGACTAGAATATACGAGCAGTACTTC. Its translation is CASTGTRIYEQYF.